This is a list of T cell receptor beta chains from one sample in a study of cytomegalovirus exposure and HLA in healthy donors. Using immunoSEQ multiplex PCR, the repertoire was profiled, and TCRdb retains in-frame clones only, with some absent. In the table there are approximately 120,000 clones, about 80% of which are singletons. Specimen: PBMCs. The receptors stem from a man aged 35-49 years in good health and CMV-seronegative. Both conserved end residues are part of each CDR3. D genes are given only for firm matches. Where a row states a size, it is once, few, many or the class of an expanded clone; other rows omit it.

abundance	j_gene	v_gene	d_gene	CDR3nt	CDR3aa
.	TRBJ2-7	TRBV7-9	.	TGTGCCAGCAGCTTCGCAGGGGAGGGCTACGAGCAGTACTTC	CASSFAGEGYEQYF
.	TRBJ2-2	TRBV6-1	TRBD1	TGTGCCAGCGAGGGGGCACTTTGGAACACCGGGGAGCTGTTTTTT	CASEGALWNTGELFF
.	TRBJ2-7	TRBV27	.	TGTGCCAGCAGTTTATATATGGGGGCAATCTCCGAGCAGTACTTC	CASSLYMGAISEQYF
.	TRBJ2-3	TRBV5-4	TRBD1	TGTGCCAGCAGCCGCCGGGACAGCAGAACAGATACGCAGTATTTT	CASSRRDSRTDTQYF
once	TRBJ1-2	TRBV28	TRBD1	TGTGCCAGCAGTTTGGGACAGGGGGCCTATGGCTACACCTTC	CASSLGQGAYGYTF
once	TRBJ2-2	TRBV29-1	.	TGCAGCGTTGACCAGGGATGGACCGGGGAGCTGTTTTTT	CSVDQGWTGELFF
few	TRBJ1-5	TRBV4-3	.	TGCGCCAGCAGCCAAGATAGGGCAGGGAATCAGCCCCAGCATTTT	CASSQDRAGNQPQHF
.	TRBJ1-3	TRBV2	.	TGTGCCAGCAGTGCTGGGAGGGGGGCCTACTCTGGAAACACCATATATTTT	CASSAGRGAYSGNTIYF
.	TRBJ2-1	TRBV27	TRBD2	TGTGCCAGCAGTTTTTATCAGCGGGGGGACAATGAGCAGTTCTTC	CASSFYQRGDNEQFF
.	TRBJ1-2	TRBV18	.	TGTGCCAGCTCACCTACTGGAGGAGAGGGCGGCTACACCTTC	CASSPTGGEGGYTF
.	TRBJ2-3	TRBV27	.	TGTGCCAGCAAACCTTTACCCCAGGGCTCGGATACGCAGTATTTT	CASKPLPQGSDTQYF
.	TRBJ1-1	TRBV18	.	TGTGCCAGCTCACCGTGGGCAGGGGCGACTGAAGCTTTCTTT	CASSPWAGATEAFF
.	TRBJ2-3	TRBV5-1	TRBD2	TGCGCCAGCAGCTATGGACTAGCGGGGGCCACAGATACGCAGTATTTT	CASSYGLAGATDTQYF
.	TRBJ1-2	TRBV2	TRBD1	TGTGCCAGCAAGGGACAGGGTGTCTATGGCTACACCTTC	CASKGQGVYGYTF
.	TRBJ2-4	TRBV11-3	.	TGTGCCAGCAGCTCCGACAGTAAAAACAGTCAGTACTTC	CASSSDSKNSQYF
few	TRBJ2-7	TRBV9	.	TGTGCCAGCAGCGTCCACCCCCCTCCGGACGAGCAGTACTTC	CASSVHPPPDEQYF
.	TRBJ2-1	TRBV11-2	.	TGTGCCAGCAGCTTTACGGGTTTCAATGAGCAGTTCTTC	CASSFTGFNEQFF
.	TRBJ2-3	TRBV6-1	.	TGTGCCAGCAGTGAGCGCTCTCCAGATACGCAGTATTTT	CASSERSPDTQYF
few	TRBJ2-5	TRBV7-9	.	TGTGCCAGCAGCTTAGTGTGGGCAGGGGAGACCCAGTACTTC	CASSLVWAGETQYF
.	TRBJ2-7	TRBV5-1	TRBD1	TGCGCCAGCAGACTGTCGCAGCGACAGGGCTCCTACGAGCAGTACTTC	CASRLSQRQGSYEQYF
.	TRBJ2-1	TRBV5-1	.	TGCGCCAGCCAGACTTGGCCCTCCTACAATGAGCAGTTCTTC	CASQTWPSYNEQFF
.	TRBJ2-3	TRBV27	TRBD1	TGTGCCAGCAGTCCCCGGGACAGGATTGCAGATACGCAGTATTTT	CASSPRDRIADTQYF
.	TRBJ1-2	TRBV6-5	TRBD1	TGTGCCAGCAGTTCCTCCTGGACAGGGGCTAACTATGGCTACACCTTC	CASSSSWTGANYGYTF
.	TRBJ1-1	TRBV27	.	TGTGCCAGCAGTGACCTTTTGGCAGGCTTTTACACTGAAGCTTTCTTT	CASSDLLAGFYTEAFF
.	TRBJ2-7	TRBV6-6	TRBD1	TGTGCCAGCAGCCGACCGGGGACAGCCGGGAACGAGCAGTACTTC	CASSRPGTAGNEQYF
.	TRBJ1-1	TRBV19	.	TGTGCCAGTAGTATCGGAGTGAACACTGAAGCTTTCTTT	CASSIGVNTEAFF
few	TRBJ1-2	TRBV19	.	TGTGCCAGTAGTATCCTGGGGCAGGGGATCTATGGCTACACCTTC	CASSILGQGIYGYTF
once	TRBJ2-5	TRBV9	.	TGTGCCAGCAGCTCGGGACTTCAAGAGACCCAGTACTTC	CASSSGLQETQYF
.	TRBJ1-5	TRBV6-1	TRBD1	TGTGCCAGCCGGACAGGGTCCTATAGCAATCAGCCCCAGCATTTT	CASRTGSYSNQPQHF
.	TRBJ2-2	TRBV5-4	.	TGTGCCAGCAGCCACCGGTCGGGGGGCGCAACCGGGGAGCTGTTTTTT	CASSHRSGGATGELFF
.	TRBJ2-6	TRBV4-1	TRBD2	TGCGCCAGCAGCCTAGCGGGCTCTGGGGCCAACGTCCTGACTTTC	CASSLAGSGANVLTF
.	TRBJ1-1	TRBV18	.	TGTGCCAGCTCACCTCGCAGGACAGACATGAACACTGAAGCTTTCTTT	CASSPRRTDMNTEAFF
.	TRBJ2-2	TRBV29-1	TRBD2	TGCAGCGGGGGACTAGCGGGGGGGCCGTCCGGGGAGCTGTTTTTT	CSGGLAGGPSGELFF
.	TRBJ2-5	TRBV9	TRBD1	TGTGCCAGCAGCTTGGGACAGGGTCGAGAGACCCAGTACTTC	CASSLGQGRETQYF
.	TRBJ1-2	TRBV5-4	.	TGTGCCAGCAGCTTGGACGAGTATGGCTACACCTTC	CASSLDEYGYTF
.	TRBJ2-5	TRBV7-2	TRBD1	TGTGCCAGCAGTACCGGACAGGGTTCCTTTCGGGCCCAGTACTTC	CASSTGQGSFRAQYF
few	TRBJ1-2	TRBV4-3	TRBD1	TGCGCCAGCAGCCAAGAGTCAGGGGGCGGAAACTATGGCTACACCTTC	CASSQESGGGNYGYTF
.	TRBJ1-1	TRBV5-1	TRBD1	TGCGCCAGCAGCTTGGATAGAGGAGGACAGGGAGAAGCTTTCTTT	CASSLDRGGQGEAFF
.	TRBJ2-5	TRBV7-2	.	TGTGCCAGCAGCTTAGGCAGGGCCCAAGAGACCCAGTACTTC	CASSLGRAQETQYF
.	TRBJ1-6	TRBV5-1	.	TGCGCCAGCGGACGGGACCACGGGGGTAATTCACCCCTCCACTTT	CASGRDHGGNSPLHF
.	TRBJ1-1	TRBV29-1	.	TGCAGCGCCACGAGCGGATTATATAACACTGAAGCTTTCTTT	CSATSGLYNTEAFF
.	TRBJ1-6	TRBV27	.	TGTGCCAGCAGTTTATCGCCGGGGTATCGTGCACCCCTCCACTTT	CASSLSPGYRAPLHF
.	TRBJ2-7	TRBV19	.	TGTGCCAGTAGTATTCGACCGGGGACCTACGAGCAGTACTTC	CASSIRPGTYEQYF
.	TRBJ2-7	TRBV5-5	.	TGTGCCAGCAGCACCCCGGGACACCTCTACGAGCAGTACTTC	CASSTPGHLYEQYF
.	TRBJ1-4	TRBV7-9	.	TGTGCCAGCACCTGGCTCGGGACTAATGAAAAACTGTTTTTT	CASTWLGTNEKLFF
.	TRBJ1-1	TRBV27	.	TGTGCCAGCAGTTGGGAGGGGCGGGCTTTCTTT	CASSWEGRAFF
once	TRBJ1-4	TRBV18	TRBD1	TGTGCCAGCTCACCACCGGTGGGACAGGGGATGGTGGAGGCTGAAAAACTGTTTTTT	CASSPPVGQGMVEAEKLFF
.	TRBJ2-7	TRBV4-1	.	TGCGCCAGCAGCCAATCTTCAGGGGATTACGAGCAGTACTTC	CASSQSSGDYEQYF
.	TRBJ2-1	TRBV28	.	TGTGCCAGCAGACAAAGCGGAGACTCCTACAATGAGCAGTTCTTC	CASRQSGDSYNEQFF
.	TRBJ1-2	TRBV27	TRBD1	TGTGCCAGCAGTCCCCGGACAGGGAGGAGCTTTGGCTACACCTTC	CASSPRTGRSFGYTF
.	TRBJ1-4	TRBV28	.	TGTGCCAGCAGTTTAGCGGGGGGGGCAACTAATGAAAAACTGTTTTTT	CASSLAGGATNEKLFF
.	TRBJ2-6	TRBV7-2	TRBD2	TGTGCCAGCAGCTTAGTCCCTAGCGGGGTCTCTGGGGCCAACGTCCTGACTTTC	CASSLVPSGVSGANVLTF
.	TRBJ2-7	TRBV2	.	TGTGCCAGCAGTGATCACGCGGGGACTGTGAGCTCCTACGAGCAGTACTTC	CASSDHAGTVSSYEQYF
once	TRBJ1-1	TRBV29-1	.	TGCAGCGTTGAAGATGGACTGCACACTGAAGCTTTCTTT	CSVEDGLHTEAFF
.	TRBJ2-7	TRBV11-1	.	TGTGCCAGCGCAAAGGAGGGGGCCCTCATCTACGAGCAGTACTTC	CASAKEGALIYEQYF
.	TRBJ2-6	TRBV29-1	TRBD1	TGCAGCGCCTACAGGGGGGATGGGGCCAACGTCCTGACTTTC	CSAYRGDGANVLTF
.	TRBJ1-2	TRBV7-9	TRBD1	TGTGCCAGCAGCTTAGGAGACAGGGTGGATGGCTACACCTTC	CASSLGDRVDGYTF
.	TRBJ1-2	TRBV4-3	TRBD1	TGCGCCAGCAGCCAAGCCTCCGGGACAGGGGTGGTCTATGGCTACACCTTC	CASSQASGTGVVYGYTF
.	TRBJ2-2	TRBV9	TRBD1	TGTGCCAGCAGTTCCCGGGACAGACACACCGGGGAGCTGTTTTTT	CASSSRDRHTGELFF